Listed below are T cell receptor beta chains from one sample, sequenced in a study of T-cell memory formation after mild COVID-19. TCRdb processed the 5' RACE reads anew with MiXCR; each CDR3 protein has one entry. Of 140,000 to 150,000 distinct CDR3 sequences in the sample, under 30% were seen once. Sequenced material: PBMCs or a T cell subset sorted from them (not recorded which). These receptors came from an adult woman who had mild COVID-19 (a few samples of this study predate the infection). Cell type and time point are not known. The conserved cysteine and the conserved F or W are not part of the CDR3 here. The order of the fields is CDR3 protein, V gene.

ASSHYTRNTEAF | TRBV4-1
ASSQGPGTSNQPQH | TRBV4-1
ARVRRRNEQF | TRBV6-2/TRBV6-3
ASSQDVYTGSSYNEQF | TRBV4-3
ASSSFASNTQY | TRBV7-9
ATSDRNIGLAKDTQY | TRBV24-1
ASSQEPGQGASGANVLT | TRBV3-1
ASSRGGPYEQY | TRBV2
ASSEPGPTTGRPTTQY | TRBV25-1
ASSFGSGWTEAF | TRBV7-2
ASRQPAGGDTGELF | TRBV7-8
ASTPYSTDTQY | TRBV6-6
AVLRRGQTTDTQY | TRBV12-3/TRBV12-4
ASSSSGGEVQF | TRBV9
ASSQASGGRGELF | TRBV4-2
ASSLGTQETQY | TRBV12-3/TRBV12-4
SVVASGRLYNEQF | TRBV29-1
SVEDPTVSSGL | TRBV29-1
ASSPSAGQIMGYT | TRBV13
ASSLRGHGTEAF | TRBV9
ASSYNSLRDGAF | TRBV6-6
SARGTQATNTGELF | TRBV20-1
ASSFVWGGVLTGELF | TRBV27